This paragraph covers one T cell receptor beta chain sequence. What it binds is not known. Germline assignment: CDR1 MRHNA and CDR2 SNTAGT. V lost 3 bases, J lost 7 bases, and 7 bases stayed unmatched. The CDR3 has 16 residues. Libraries were prepared by immunoSEQ multiplex PCR; TCRdb keeps only in-frame clonotypes and omits some of them. The data show 150,000 to 250,000 clones, with approximately 90% seen just once and approximately 3.7% held by the top ten. The sample is drawn from a study of T cell responses to AZD1222 COVID-19 vaccine. Study-level points and caveats: White British ancestry dominated among donors, who included more females, and clonal diversity was possibly underestimated.

This sample comprised peripheral blood, obtained 28 days after the second AZD1222 dose. The rearrangement uses TRBV6-4 and TRBJ2-1; 12 nucleotides line up with TRBD2. This TCR was recovered from an adult who received the AZD1222 COVID-19 vaccine. CDR3 in amino acids: CASSEELAGGRNEQFF. CDR3 coding DNA: TGTGCCAGCAGTGAAGAACTAGCGGGAGGAAGGAATGAGCAGTTCTTC.